This T cell receptor beta chain emerged from a study of blood T cell repertoires in COVID-19. Overall study context: The study drew acute and convalescent COVID-19 samples from the United States, Italy and Spain. From T cells, B-cell-depleted T cells, or PBMCs came the material, which was cDNA or gDNA.

The CDR3 is made up of 13 amino acids. CDR1 and CDR2 (germline): MNHEY, SMNVEV (reference sequence). Trimming removed 2 bases from V and 7 bases from J, with 8 bases in between. In the study's own analysis: Estimation of nucleated cell counts relied on the amplification of reference gene primers. Produced via immunoSEQ multiplex PCR; TCRdb's table is partial and in-frame only. V and J calls plus clone size are reproduced from that table; the DNA served to infer D and trimming. Of around 70,000 clones listed, 75% to 85% are singletons. The J gene is TRBJ2-2, the V gene TRBV27; D is uncertain. The sequencing sample was made of peripheral blood. This clonotype was obtained from a man older than 75 with acute or convalescent COVID-19. This CDR3 is CASSLGQVGELFF. The CDR3 DNA sequence: TGTGCCAGCAGTTTAGGGCAGGTCGGGGAGCTGTTTTTT.